These T cell receptor beta chains were read from a single sample in a study of cytomegalovirus exposure and HLA in healthy donors. Assay used: immunoSEQ multiplex PCR; TCRdb lists only in-frame clones, some missing. The sample consists of about 130,000 clones, roughly 78% of them appearing once. Sequenced material: PBMCs. These receptors came from a man aged 35 to 55 in good health and CMV-seropositive. Each CDR3 is given with its conserved first and last residue. D genes are given only for firm matches. Not every row has a clone size; where given, it reads once, few, many or a size class.

v_call	clone_size	j_call	d_call	cdr3_aa	cdr3_nt
TRBV27	-	TRBJ1-2	-	CASSLSVRARGYTF	TGTGCCAGCAGTTTATCCGTCAGGGCGCGCGGCTACACCTTC
TRBV19	once	TRBJ1-1	TRBD1	CASSWTGKTEAFF	TGTGCCAGTAGTTGGACAGGGAAGACTGAAGCTTTCTTT
TRBV7-2	few	TRBJ2-1	TRBD2	CASSPGRVHNEQFF	TGTGCCAGCAGTCCCGGGAGGGTACACAATGAGCAGTTCTTC
TRBV10-2	-	TRBJ1-2	TRBD1	CASSESQGAGYGYTF	TGCGCCAGCAGTGAGTCACAGGGGGCAGGATATGGCTACACCTTC
TRBV5-1	-	TRBJ1-3	-	CASSYLDRDSGNTIYF	TGCGCCAGCAGCTACCTCGACAGAGACTCTGGAAACACCATATATTTT
TRBV9	-	TRBJ1-5	TRBD1	CASGTGAQGNQPQHF	TGTGCCAGCGGGACAGGGGCGCAAGGGAATCAGCCCCAGCATTTT
TRBV29-1	-	TRBJ2-1	-	CSVVSAYNEQFF	TGCAGCGTGGTCAGCGCTTACAATGAGCAGTTCTTC
TRBV13	-	TRBJ2-1	-	CASGSGLLYNEQFF	TGTGCCAGCGGGTCAGGACTTTTATACAATGAGCAGTTCTTC
TRBV19	-	TRBJ2-1	TRBD2	CASSSGTSVAYNEQFF	TGTGCCAGTAGTAGCGGGACTAGCGTAGCCTACAATGAGCAGTTCTTC
TRBV6-6	-	TRBJ2-1	-	CASSYGESYNEQFF	TGTGCCAGCAGTTACGGGGAGTCCTACAATGAGCAGTTCTTC
TRBV5-6	-	TRBJ1-6	TRBD1	CASSPGTGPGSPLHF	TGTGCCAGCAGCCCCGGGACAGGCCCAGGCTCACCCCTCCACTTT
TRBV28	few	TRBJ2-1	-	CASSLRGSYNEQFF	TGTGCCAGCAGTTTAAGGGGCTCCTACAATGAGCAGTTCTTC
TRBV28	-	TRBJ1-2	TRBD1	CASRTTGSRNGYTF	TGTGCCAGCAGGACGACAGGGTCGAGGAATGGCTACACCTTC
TRBV7-3	-	TRBJ2-1	-	CASAAGAYNEQFF	TGTGCCAGCGCCGCGGGTGCCTACAATGAGCAGTTCTTC
TRBV29-1	-	TRBJ1-1	TRBD1	CSVEGQPNTEAFF	TGCAGCGTTGAGGGACAGCCGAACACTGAAGCTTTCTTT
TRBV12-5	-	TRBJ2-6	-	CASGLWTARDGANVLTF	TGTGCTAGTGGTTTGTGGACGGCGAGGGATGGGGCCAACGTCCTGACTTTC
TRBV5-5	-	TRBJ1-2	-	CVSTTQGLNYGYTF	TGTGTCTCAACAACGCAGGGGCTTAACTATGGCTACACTTTC
TRBV18	-	TRBJ2-1	-	CASSRSQEDSEQFF	TGTGCCAGCTCACGATCCCAGGAGGACAGTGAGCAGTTCTTC
TRBV9	-	TRBJ2-1	-	CASSVADPEQQFF	TGTGCCAGCAGCGTAGCCGATCCCGAGCAGCAGTTCTTC
TRBV7-8	-	TRBJ1-1	-	CASSRPQRGTEAFF	TGTGCCAGCAGCCGACCTCAAAGAGGGACTGAAGCTTTCTTT
TRBV6-6	-	TRBJ1-4	TRBD1	CASSYHTGVEKLFF	TGTGCCAGCAGTTACCACACAGGGGTTGAAAAACTGTTTTTT
TRBV10-2	-	TRBJ1-2	-	CASSESGHSYGYTF	TGCGCCAGCAGTGAGTCAGGACACAGCTATGGCTACACCTTC
TRBV20-1	-	TRBJ1-2	-	CSARDGVGYTF	TGCAGTGCTAGAGATGGAGTTGGCTACACCTTC
TRBV11-2	-	TRBJ1-4	TRBD1	CASSKGRDRGLRPLFF	TGTGCCAGCAGCAAAGGCCGGGACAGGGGGCTCCGACCACTGTTTTTT
TRBV6-4	-	TRBJ1-5	TRBD1	CASSDSGQANQPQHF	TGTGCCAGCAGTGACTCGGGACAGGCGAATCAGCCCCAGCATTTT
TRBV6-5	-	TRBJ2-6	-	CASSQGSAGANVLTF	TGTGCCAGCAGTCAGGGATCGGCTGGGGCCAACGTCCTGACTTTC
TRBV30	-	TRBJ2-5	TRBD2	CAWGRLAGRETQYF	TGTGCCTGGGGCCGACTAGCGGGAAGAGAGACCCAGTACTTC
TRBV19	-	TRBJ1-1	-	CASSIDRGGRGKPFEAFF	TGTGCCAGTAGTATAGATCGGGGAGGGAGGGGAAAGCCATTCGAAGCTTTCTTT
TRBV11-1	once	TRBJ2-7	TRBD2	CASSYSSGRAYEQYF	TGTGCCAGCAGCTATTCTAGCGGGAGGGCCTACGAGCAGTACTTC
TRBV6-6	-	TRBJ2-7	TRBD1	CASSPGQGSTYEQYF	TGTGCCAGCAGCCCAGGACAGGGAAGCACCTACGAGCAGTACTTC
TRBV5-1	-	TRBJ2-7	TRBD1	CASSWGTGYEQYF	TGCGCCAGCAGCTGGGGGACAGGTTACGAGCAGTACTTC
TRBV5-1	-	TRBJ2-3	-	CASSLGRAVNTQYF	TGCGCCAGCAGCTTGGGCAGGGCTGTGAATACGCAGTATTTT
TRBV9	-	TRBJ2-2	TRBD2	CASSGGLAGGPGTGELFF	TGTGCCAGCAGCGGAGGACTAGCGGGAGGGCCTGGCACCGGGGAGCTGTTTTTT
TRBV30	-	TRBJ2-3	TRBD2	CAWSLRLAARTDTQYF	TGTGCCTGGAGTCTCCGACTAGCGGCGAGGACAGATACGCAGTATTTT
TRBV27	-	TRBJ1-4	-	CASSLSPHVTGANEKLFF	TGTGCCAGCAGTTTATCCCCCCACGTCACCGGAGCTAATGAAAAACTGTTTTTT
TRBV30	-	TRBJ1-4	TRBD1	CAWTPGTGSEKLFF	TGTGCCTGGACCCCCGGGACAGGGAGTGAAAAACTGTTTTTT
TRBV11-2	few	TRBJ2-3	TRBD1	CASSSPTGGDTQYF	TGTGCCAGCAGCTCCCCGACAGGGGGGGATACGCAGTATTTT
TRBV27	once	TRBJ2-7	-	CASSLQGRYEQYF	TGTGCCAGCAGTTTACAGGGGCGCTACGAGCAGTACTTC
TRBV9	-	TRBJ2-7	TRBD2	CASSVGPPLASDEQYF	TGTGCCAGCAGCGTAGGCCCCCCACTAGCGTCGGACGAGCAGTACTTC
TRBV27	-	TRBJ2-6	-	CASRKQGSGANVLTF	TGTGCCAGCAGAAAACAGGGAAGTGGGGCCAACGTCCTGACTTTC
TRBV2	-	TRBJ2-1	TRBD1	CASREGDRARNEQFF	TGTGCCAGCCGTGAGGGGGACAGGGCGCGCAATGAGCAGTTCTTC
TRBV5-5	-	TRBJ2-7	TRBD1	CASSWRDRASYEQYF	TGTGCCAGCAGCTGGCGGGACAGGGCCTCTTACGAGCAGTACTTC
TRBV28	-	TRBJ2-1	-	CASSPPSDRYNEQFF	TGTGCCAGCAGTCCTCCCTCTGACAGGTACAATGAGCAGTTCTTC
TRBV6-4	-	TRBJ1-1	TRBD1	CASTKQGGDTEAFF	TGTGCCAGCACTAAACAGGGGGGAGACACTGAAGCTTTCTTT
TRBV6-1	-	TRBJ1-6	TRBD1	CASSIDRDNSPLHF	TGTGCCAGCAGTATCGACAGGGACAATTCACCCCTCCACTTT
TRBV6-5	-	TRBJ2-1	TRBD2	CASTQLAGGPNEQFF	TGTGCCAGCACTCAACTAGCGGGAGGGCCCAATGAGCAGTTCTTC
TRBV7-8	-	TRBJ1-2	-	CASSLAAGPLGYGYTF	TGTGCCAGCAGCTTAGCCGCAGGCCCCCTTGGCTATGGCTACACCTTC
TRBV29-1	-	TRBJ1-2	-	CSAGPGTPFNYGYTF	TGCAGCGCTGGCCCCGGGACACCTTTTAACTATGGCTACACCTTC
TRBV4-1	-	TRBJ2-5	TRBD2	CASSPPGLAETQYF	TGCGCCAGCAGCCCCCCAGGACTAGCGGAGACCCAGTACTTC
TRBV2	-	TRBJ2-2	TRBD2	CASSEDVLAVTGELFF	TGTGCCAGCAGTGAAGACGTACTAGCGGTCACCGGGGAGCTGTTTTTT
TRBV6-5	-	TRBJ2-7	-	CASSGRGSYEQYF	TGTGCCAGCAGTGGTAGGGGCTCCTACGAGCAGTACTTC
TRBV6-5	once	TRBJ1-1	-	CASSPGLMNTEAFF	TGTGCCAGCAGTCCGGGACTTATGAACACTGAAGCTTTCTTT
TRBV28	-	TRBJ1-5	-	CASSLRYQPQHF	TGTGCCAGCAGTCTGAGGTATCAGCCCCAGCATTTT
TRBV2	-	TRBJ2-7	TRBD2	CASGLAGTNEQYF	TGTGCCAGCGGACTAGCGGGAACCAACGAGCAGTACTTC
TRBV7-9	-	TRBJ2-1	-	CASSFGGTYNEQFF	TGTGCCAGCAGCTTCGGAGGAACCTACAATGAGCAGTTCTTC
TRBV27	-	TRBJ1-2	TRBD1	CASSPLGQGAYGYTF	TGTGCCAGCAGCCCACTGGGACAGGGGGCTTATGGCTACACCTTC
TRBV28	-	TRBJ2-5	-	CASSFPPGEEIRAETQYF	TGTGCCAGCAGTTTCCCCCCGGGGGAGGAGATTCGGGCGGAGACCCAGTACTTC